This entry lists 8 T cell receptor beta chains sequenced from one sample in a study of shared clonotypes between healthy human individuals. Assay used: immunoSEQ multiplex PCR; TCRdb lists only in-frame clones, some missing. The data contain millions of clones, about 92% of them seen just once; the ten biggest clones take up 0.11% to 0.15%. Sample: naive CD4+ T cells sorted from blood. Subset in this sample: CD45RA+ positively selected. The receptors were sampled from a man aged 18 to 35 in good health.

This chain connects TRBV27 to TRBJ2-5; D is unresolved. CDR3 length: 12 amino acids. Germline CDR1 reads MNHEY; CDR2 reads SMNVEV (reference sequence). V dropped 5 bases and J dropped 4 bases, with 8 bases sitting between them. The DNA of the CDR3 is TGTGCCAGCAGTCCCTCTGGAGAGACCCAGTACTTC. This gives the protein CASSPSGETQYF.

V gene TRBV29-1 combines with J gene TRBJ2-1; 10 bases fit TRBD1. The germline gives CDR1 SQVTM, CDR2 ANQGSEA. The CDR3 extends over 14 amino acids. Trimming cost V 6 bases and J 7 bases; bases outside gene matches: 9. The CDR3 is CSVEGQGLGNEQFF. CDR3 nucleotides: TGCAGCGTCGAGGGACAGGGGCTGGGGAATGAGCAGTTCTTC.

Worth noting for this clone: This sample also contains other DNA sequences that code for the same CDR3. This chain joins TRBV5-1 and TRBJ2-7; 11 bases align to TRBD1. CDR3 size: 15 residues. Germline CDR1 is SGHRS and CDR2 is YFSETQ. V was pared by 1 base and J by 3 bases, with 3 bases of the junction left unmatched. The CDR3 DNA is TGCGCCAGCAGCTTGAGTGGGACAGGGGGCTACGAGCAGTACTTC. Its translation is CASSLSGTGGYEQYF. The whole variable domain, filled in from reference TRBV5-1 and TRBJ2-7, reads KAGVTQTPRYLIKTRGQQVTLSCSPISGHRSVSWYQQTPGQGLQFLFEYFSETQRNKGNFPGRFSGRQFSNSRSEMNVSTLELGDSALYLCASSLSGTGGYEQYFGPGTRLTVT.

This chain uses TRBV6-6 with TRBJ1-2, with 8 bases that match TRBD1. After removal of 2 bases from V and 2 bases from J, the junction contained 7 bases not matched to a gene. Germline CDR1 MNHNY, CDR2 SVGAGI (reference sequence). The CDR3 covers 16 residues. CDR3 region: CASSYVQGATNYGYTF. CDR3 coding DNA: TGTGCCAGCAGTTACGTTCAGGGGGCCACGAACTATGGCTACACCTTC.

V and J are TRBV11-2 and TRBJ2-4, with 7 bases aligning to TRBD1. Per germline, CDR1 SGHAT and CDR2 FQNNGV. There are 13 residues in the CDR3. The V and J ends lost 6 bases and 9 bases, in that order; junction bases with no gene match: 8. The CDR3 loop reads CASSSTGSRIQYF. The CDR3 coding sequence is TGTGCCAGCAGTTCGACAGGGTCCCGCATTCAGTACTTC.

V usage is TRBV7-2 and J usage is TRBJ2-5; D tentatively reads TRBD1 or TRBD2 (6 bases each). The germline V gene has CDR1 SGHTA and CDR2 FQGNSA. This CDR3 is 13 amino acids long. Trimming removed 5 bases at V and 4 bases at J, with 11 bases between. This CDR3 reads CASSPGEAETQYF. The CDR3 bases are TGTGCCAGCAGCCCAGGGGAGGCAGAGACCCAGTACTTC.

The count of this clone is one. The rearrangement joins TRBV5-8 to TRBJ2-7, with D hard to call. V was shortened by 0 bases and J by 2 bases, with 9 bases between the two germline ends. Per germline, CDR1 SGHTS and CDR2 YDEGEE. The CDR3 is made up of 14 amino acids. The CDR3 here is CASSLGGPTYEQYF. As DNA, the CDR3 is TGTGCCAGCAGCTTGGGGGGTCCAACCTACGAGCAGTACTTC. The complete variable domain, with remaining parts taken from reference TRBV5-8 and TRBJ2-7, reads EAGVTQSPTHLIKTRGQQATLRCSPISGHTSVYWYQQALGLGLQFLLWYDEGEERNRGNFPPRFSGRQFPNYSSELNVNALELEDSALYLCASSLGGPTYEQYFGPGTRLTVT.

The rearrangement uses TRBV6-6 and TRBJ2-7, with D perhaps assigned TRBD1 or TRBD2 (6 bases each). The CDR3 is made up of 13 amino acids. CDR1 MNHNY and CDR2 SVGAGI come from the germline V gene (reference sequence). Deletions cut 6 bases from V and 4 bases from J, with 13 bases between. The CDR3 nucleotides read TGTGCCAGCAGGAACGGGGGCGGGTACGAGCAGTACTTC. As protein: CASRNGGGYEQYF.